Below, 20 T cell receptor beta chains from the same sample are listed, as sequenced in a study of regulatory T cells in long-lasting Graves disease. Libraries of TCR beta came from iRepertoire HTBI primers plus Arm-PCR of CDR3 regions. TCRdb ran MiXCR on the multiplex PCR reads and lists one entry per CDR3 protein. This sample yields 550,000 or so distinct CDR3 sequences, of which about 12% are seen a single time; over 7% belongs to the top ten. Time point meaning: newly diagnosed GD, antithyroid drugs for less than 3 months. The TCR library was prepared using RNA isolated from PBMCs. These records were also assigned to another study, of T cells in Graves' hyperthyroidism and ophthalmopathy.

Specimen: peripheral blood mononuclear cells (PBMCs), collected at new diagnosis, from a patient treated with antithyroid drugs. The receptors derive from a woman under 40 with Graves disease.

The chain uses TRBV19 and TRBJ1-2; tentative D call: TRBD1 (5 bases). The CDR3 runs to 13 residues. Germline V CDR1 and CDR2: LNHDA, SQIVND (reference sequence). Trimming pared 3 bases from V and 5 bases from J, leaving 10 bases between. CDR3 amino acids: CASSMRTTYGYTF. In DNA form, the CDR3 reads TGTGCCAGTAGTATGAGGACAACGTATGGCTACACCTTC.

This rearrangement joins TRBV12-3 or TRBV12-4 to TRBJ2-3; D is unresolved. The V end lost 2 bases, the J end lost 4 bases, and 7 bases lay between the germline ends. There are 13 residues in the CDR3. The CDR3 sequence: CASSLQISDTQYF. DNA for the CDR3: TGTGCCAGCAGTTTACAAATATCAGATACGCAGTATTTT.

This clonotype was recorded many times. The chain couples TRBV2 to TRBJ2-6; maybe TRBD1 (5 bases). The CDR3 runs to 15 residues. The ends were cut back, 5 bases at V and 4 bases at J, with 12 bases in the middle. Germline assignment: CDR1 SNHLY and CDR2 FYNNEI. CDR3 loop: CASSTDRSGANVLTF. CDR3 nucleotide sequence: TGTGCCAGCAGTACCGACAGATCCGGGGCCAACGTCCTGACTTTC.

This clonotype was found many times. The genes are TRBV19 and TRBJ1-5; D gene ambiguous. The CDR3 totals 17 residues. Looked up from germline, CDR1 is LNHDA and CDR2 is SQIVND (reference sequence). V lost 6 bases and J 7 bases, leaving 25 bases between the germline ends. This CDR3 reads CASSPVRSAKTLQPQHF. The CDR3 bases are TGTGCCAGTAGCCCCGTACGGTCAGCTAAGACCTTGCAGCCCCAGCATTTT.

The rearrangement uses TRBV2 and TRBJ2-3; 11 bases align to TRBD2. The germline V gene encodes CDR1 SNHLY and CDR2 FYNNEI. Trimming removed 4 bases from V and 3 bases from J; junction bases left unmatched: 6. The CDR3 extends over 16 amino acids. In DNA, the CDR3 is TGTGCCAGCAGTGCCGGGACTAGCGGTGTGACAGATACGCAGTATTTT. This sequence encodes CASSAGTSGVTDTQYF.

This clonotype was picked up a small number of times. V usage is TRBV28 and J usage is TRBJ1-6; D perhaps matches TRBD1 (6 bases). CDR1 and CDR2 (germline): MDHEN, SYDVKM. The V end was cut by 3 bases, the J end by 13 bases, with 10 bases between. This CDR3 spans 12 amino acids. This chain's CDR3 is CASSFGGRPLHF. CDR3 nucleotides: TGTGCCAGCAGTTTCGGGGGGCGGCCCCTCCACTTT. Variable domain in full (rest from reference TRBV28 and TRBJ1-6): DVKVTQSSRYLVKRTGEKVFLECVQDMDHENMFWYRQDPGLGLRLIYFSYDVKMKEKGDIPEGYSVSREKKERFSLILESASTNQTSMYLCASSFGGRPLHFGNGTRLTVT.

Remarks on this clonotype: A much larger clone lies a single base off, so this may be a read error. This chain uses TRBV5-4 with TRBJ2-5; no clear D. Trimming removed 1 base at V and 1 base at J, with 5 bases between. This CDR3 comprises 13 residues. Germline CDR1 is SGHNT and CDR2 is YYREEE (reference sequence). The CDR3 spells CASSLRIQETQYF. CDR3 DNA: TGTGCCAGCAGCTTGCGGATCCAAGAGACCCAGTACTTC.

This clonotype was counted between two and nine times. The rearrangement uses TRBV3-1 and TRBJ2-1; D is unresolved. Trimming shortened V by 0 bases and J by 2 bases, and 8 bases separated the two germline ends. Germline CDR1 LGHDT, CDR2 YNNKEL (reference sequence). This CDR3 is 15 amino acids long. The CDR3 DNA is TGTGCCAGCAGCCAAGATCTTATACCCTACAATGAGCAGTTCTTC. Translating gives CASSQDLIPYNEQFF.

This clonotype came up many times. The chain combines TRBV5-8 with TRBJ1-5; 7 bases align to TRBD1. Unmatched junction bases numbered 13, after V lost 3 bases and J lost 7 bases. The CDR3 has 16 residues. Per the germline V gene, CDR1 is SGHTS and CDR2 is YDEGEE. CDR3 sequence reads: CASSWGDSLGGQPQHF. The CDR3 DNA is TGTGCCAGCAGCTGGGGGGACAGTCTCGGAGGGCAGCCCCAGCATTTT.

In the case of this clonotype: The junction does not match germline at one end; this may be a read error. The V and J genes are TRBV20-1 and TRBJ1-2; 10 nucleotides match TRBD1. The germline CDR1 and CDR2 sequences are DFQATT and SNEGSKA (reference sequence). CDR3 length: 14 amino acids. CDR3 residues: CSARTRDRGGGYTF. The CDR3, as DNA: TGCAGTGCTAGGACCCGGGACAGGGGTGGTGGCTACACCTTT.

This clonotype has ten or more counts. The rearrangement joins TRBV30 to TRBJ2-5; no firm D call. This CDR3 region has 14 residues. Germline CDR1 reads GTSNPN; CDR2 reads SVGIG (reference sequence). V was cut by 4 bases and J by 4 bases, with 16 bases left in between. CDR3 nucleotide sequence: TGTGCCTGGACCAGGAGTAGACTTACAGAGACCCAGTACTTC. Its protein product is CAWTRSRLTETQYF.

In this sample, this clonotype turned up many times. The chain has TRBV20-1 and TRBJ2-1; D gene uncertain. This CDR3 has 14 amino acids. Deletions cut 5 bases from V and 0 bases from J, with 11 bases between. From germline, CDR1 is DFQATT and CDR2 SNEGSKA (reference sequence). This CDR3 is CSAQWWRSYNEQFF. The CDR3 bases are TGCAGTGCTCAATGGTGGCGCTCCTACAATGAGCAGTTCTTC.

The rearrangement links TRBV24-1 to TRBJ2-2, with TRBD1 matching 10 bases. The V and J ends lost 8 bases and 6 bases, in that order; junction bases with no gene match: 2. In germline, CDR1 is KGHDR, CDR2 SFDVKD. CDR3 length equals 13 residues. The chain's CDR3 is CATTGTGAGELFF. CDR3 nucleotide sequence: TGTGCCACCACTGGGACAGGGGCCGGGGAGCTGTTTTTT.

This clonotype came up many times. The chain's CDR3 is CASSTGFQQYF. Written as DNA, the CDR3 is TGTGCCAGCAGCACAGGGTTTCAGCAGTACTTC. V and J are TRBV12-3 or TRBV12-4 and TRBJ2-7, with D maybe TRBD1 (6 bases). Trimming cost V 6 bases and J 8 bases, with 11 bases left between them. The length of the CDR3 is 11 residues.

In its sample, this clonotype was seen a few times. This chain connects TRBV7-3 to TRBJ1-1; the D is unclear. Trimming took 1 base from V and 0 from J, leaving 9 bases between them. Germline V gene sequence: CDR1 SGHTA, CDR2 FQGTGA. This CDR3 region has 15 residues. Written as DNA, the CDR3 is TGTGCCAGCAGCTTAAACCCCAATCTGAACACTGAAGCTTTCTTT. It encodes CASSLNPNLNTEAFF.

The V and J genes are TRBV20-1 and TRBJ2-1, with 8 bases fitting TRBD2. The germline gives CDR1 DFQATT, CDR2 SNEGSKA (reference sequence). The CDR3 is made up of 15 amino acids. The CDR3 sequence is CSAFPAGGSDNEQFF. The CDR3, as DNA: TGCAGCGCTTTTCCGGCGGGAGGTTCGGACAATGAGCAGTTCTTC.

This clonotype was counted a few times. The rearrangement joins TRBV5-1 to TRBJ2-1; 11 bases match TRBD2. This CDR3 region has 16 residues. The V and J ends lost 4 bases and 9 bases, in that order; junction bases with no gene match: 12. In germline, CDR1 is SGHRS, CDR2 YFSETQ. The CDR3 DNA follows: TGCGCCAGCAGCCTCATACTAGCGGGAGATAAGGGTGAGCAGTTCTTC. It yields the protein CASSLILAGDKGEQFF.

At least ten counts were recorded for this clonotype. The chain couples TRBV27 to TRBJ1-1; tentatively, D is TRBD1 (5 bases). V was shortened by 6 bases and J by 2 bases, with 16 bases between the two germline ends. The CDR3 extends over 15 amino acids. Germline V gene data show CDR1 as MNHEY and CDR2 as SMNVEV (reference sequence). The CDR3 DNA reads as TGTGCCAGCAGGAGGGGTCAGGGCAGTAACACTGAAGCTTTCTTT. It translates to CASRRGQGSNTEAFF.

The genes are TRBV2 and TRBJ1-4; no reliable D call. Germline loops: CDR1 SNHLY, CDR2 FYNNEI. The V end was cut by 4 bases, the J end by 5 bases, with 11 bases between. The CDR3 covers 14 residues. The CDR3 spells CASSVQPGNEKLFF. CDR3 DNA sequence: TGTGCCAGCAGTGTACAGCCAGGAAATGAAAAACTGTTTTTT.

This rearrangement joins TRBV19 to TRBJ2-1; D tentatively reads TRBD1 or TRBD2 (6 bases each). Germline V lookup: CDR1 LNHDA, CDR2 SQIVND (reference sequence). Trimming removed 3 bases from V and 10 bases from J, with 16 bases in between. The CDR3 totals 14 residues. CDR3 loop: CASSIGGGEWEQFF. The CDR3 DNA reads as TGTGCCAGTAGTATCGGAGGGGGAGAATGGGAGCAGTTCTTC.